Shown below are 10 T cell receptor beta chains from a single sample sequenced in a study of blood T cell repertoires in COVID-19 (dated by TCRdb to about 2020). Libraries came from the immunoSEQ multiplex PCR assay. In its TCRdb copy, this immuneACCESS table keeps in-frame sequences only and misses some clones. Where compared with another copy, unresolved V genes explain less than half of these, and the others have no known cause. The sample yields 140,000 to 150,000 clones; around 89% were counted once. The ten largest clonotypes hold just under 3% of the sample. Sequenced material: peripheral blood. These receptors all stem from a man in his sixties with active or convalescent COVID-19.

The genes are TRBV9 and TRBJ1-5, with TRBD1 as a possible D gene (6 bases). The ends were cut back, 0 bases at V and 7 bases at J, with 14 bases in the middle. The CDR3 covers 15 residues. CDR1 and CDR2 (germline): SGDLS, YYNGEE. The CDR3 DNA sequence: TGTGCCAGCAGCGTAGATCCGACAGGAGGACAGCCCCAGCATTTT. It codes for CASSVDPTGGQPQHF.

This chain uses TRBV24-1 with TRBJ1-5, with D possibly TRBD1 on 6 matching bases. Germline CDR1 is KGHDR and CDR2 is SFDVKD. Trimming cost V 2 bases and J 5 bases, with 9 bases left between them. The CDR3 totals 14 residues. This chain's CDR3 is CATSDSGDHQPQHF. DNA of the CDR3: TGTGCCACCAGTGATTCAGGGGACCATCAGCCCCAGCATTTT.

The chain recombines TRBV6-5 with TRBJ2-7; 9 bases are shared with TRBD2. With 1 base clipped from V and 8 bases from J, the junction kept 9 bases outside the gene matches. CDR1 and CDR2 (germline): MNHEY, SVGAGI. The CDR3 covers 15 residues. Here the CDR3 reads CASSYFQREARKQYF. The CDR3 DNA sequence: TGTGCCAGCAGTTACTTCCAGCGGGAGGCGCGAAAGCAGTACTTC.

This chain uses TRBV6-6 with TRBJ1-3; D gene unclear. CDR1 is MNHNY and CDR2 is SVGAGI in the germline V gene (reference sequence). With 0 bases removed from V and 4 bases from J, the gap between germline ends came to 13 bases. This CDR3 is built from 16 residues. In nucleotides, the CDR3 is TGTGCCAGCAGTTACTCGTCCGGGGAATCCGGAAACACCATATATTTT. Translation gives CASSYSSGESGNTIYF.

The rearrangement links TRBV5-1 to TRBJ1-1; D is unresolved. The germline V gene encodes CDR1 SGHRS and CDR2 YFSETQ. This CDR3 is 14 amino acids long. V was trimmed by 1 base and J by 5 bases, leaving 12 bases between them. In nucleotides, the CDR3 is TGCGCCAGCAGCTTGACGGTAGCAAAGACTGAAGCTTTCTTT. As protein: CASSLTVAKTEAFF.

This chain connects TRBV27 to TRBJ2-2; no reliable D call. The CDR3 has 14 amino acids. Germline assignment: CDR1 MNHEY and CDR2 SMNVEV (reference sequence). V lost 3 bases and J lost 3, with 8 bases in between. CDR3 residues: CASSFDGDTGELFF. CDR3 coding DNA: TGTGCCAGCAGTTTTGACGGAGACACCGGGGAGCTGTTTTTT.

The chain carries TRBV4-1 and TRBJ2-7; 8 bases are shared with TRBD1. The CDR3 runs to 17 residues. V shed 3 bases, J shed 2 bases, and the junction held 12 bases outside the gene matches. Germline V gene data show CDR1 as MGHRA and CDR2 as YSYEKL. CDR3 sequence: CASSHVRTGTGAYEQYF. The CDR3 nucleotides read TGCGCCAGCAGCCATGTGAGAACCGGGACAGGAGCCTACGAGCAGTACTTC.

The rearrangement uses TRBV7-8 and TRBJ2-2; 7 bases agree with TRBD2. Germline CDR1 reads SGHVS; CDR2 reads FQNEAQ. The V and J ends lost 1 base and 4 bases, in that order; junction bases with no gene match: 6. CDR3 length: 16 residues. The CDR3 sequence is CASSLGGSASTGELFF. The DNA of the CDR3 is TGTGCCAGCAGCTTAGGCGGGAGCGCCAGCACCGGGGAGCTGTTTTTT.

The V call is TRBV24-1, the J call TRBJ2-7; D might be TRBD1 (6 bases). Germline CDR1 reads KGHDR; CDR2 reads SFDVKD. The CDR3 loop spans 13 amino acids. Deletions cut 2 bases from V and 5 bases from J, with 9 bases between. This chain's CDR3 is CATSDSPGDEQYF. The DNA for the CDR3 is TGTGCCACCAGTGATTCCCCAGGGGACGAGCAGTACTTC.

This clone was detected a few times. This sequence joins TRBV4-1 and TRBJ2-7; D is possibly TRBD1 (5 bases). This CDR3 region has 15 residues. The V gene lost 4 bases and the J gene lost 3 bases, with 16 bases spanning the gap. Germline CDR1 reads MGHRA; CDR2 reads YSYEKL. CDR3: CASSPLAGKSYEQYF. The CDR3, as DNA: TGCGCCAGCAGCCCCCTGGCAGGGAAAAGCTACGAGCAGTACTTC.